There are a few counts of the clone carrying this T cell receptor beta chain. The TCR cDNA carried a universal primer site and UMIs from 5'RACE template switching. Via MiXCR, TCRdb re-called the 5' RACE reads, giving one row per CDR3 protein. Among some 300,000 distinct CDR3 sequences listed, approximately 8% were seen once. The sample belongs to a study of T cells after yellow fever vaccination. Turning to the study itself: The fractions with low cell numbers were processed using SMART-Seq v4 Ultra Low Input.

V lost 6 bases, J lost 5 bases, and 11 bases stayed unmatched. The CDR3 consists of 14 residues. Germline CDR1 SGHDT, CDR2 YYEEEE. Sequences were derived from PBMCs, sampled about 49 days after the first yellow fever vaccination. The clonotype comes from a young man who received the YFV17D yellow fever vaccine. The V call is TRBV5-6, the J call TRBJ2-7; 7 bases agree with TRBD1. CDR3 DNA: TGTGCCAGCACCGCGGAAGACAGGGAGCACGAGCAGTACTTC. It encodes CASTAEDREHEQYF.